The 11 T cell receptor beta chains listed next were all sequenced from one sample in a study of memory CD4+ T cells and cytomegalovirus serostatus (dated by TCRdb to about 2019). The library came from the immunoSEQ multiplex PCR assay. As stored in TCRdb, this immuneACCESS dataset retains in-frame rearrangements with V and J assigned. A fraction of the clones does not appear; measured against another copy, unresolved V genes explain less than half of the discrepancy, and the remainder lacks a known reason. The sample yields some 35,000 clones; 70% to 80% were counted once. Clones ranked in the top ten supply approximately 5% of the sample. A FACSAria II was used to sort memory CD4+ T cells, defined as single viable CD3+CD4+CD8-CD45RO+ cells. The sample was memory CD4+ T cells from blood. The receptor source for this set is an adult in good health and CMV-seropositive.

This chain connects TRBV6-1 to TRBJ2-7, with 10 bases that match TRBD2. The trim removed 4 bases at V and 0 bases at J, leaving 9 bases unmatched. The CDR3 has 17 residues. Germline V gene data show CDR1 as MNHNS and CDR2 as SASEGT. The CDR3 is CASSVLLAGQSSYEQYF. DNA of the CDR3: TGTGCCAGCAGTGTTTTACTAGCGGGGCAATCCTCCTACGAGCAGTACTTC.

The J gene is TRBJ1-5, the V gene TRBV6-5; a possible D gene is TRBD1 (6 bases). The CDR3 contains 13 residues. V was trimmed by 6 bases and J by 6 bases, leaving 12 bases between them. The germline V gene has CDR1 MNHEY and CDR2 SVGAGI. The CDR3 nucleotides are TGTGCCAGCAGCCAAGGGGGAGGTCAGCCCCAGCATTTT. It encodes CASSQGGGQPQHF.

This clone was detected only once. V is TRBV7-3 and J is TRBJ2-3, with 15 bases matching TRBD2. The germline V gene encodes CDR1 SGHTA and CDR2 FQGTGA. J lost 2 bases, V lost 5 bases, and 2 bases had no gene match. This CDR3 is built from 16 residues. Here the CDR3 reads CASSGLAGGITDTQYF. In nucleotides, the CDR3 is TGTGCCAGCAGCGGACTAGCGGGGGGGATCACAGATACGCAGTATTTT.

The rearrangement uses TRBV4-3 and TRBJ2-7, with 8 positions matching TRBD2. Per the germline V gene, CDR1 is LGHNA and CDR2 is YSLEER. The length of the CDR3 is 15 residues. V gave up 0 bases and J gave up 2 bases; unmatched junction bases: 3. The DNA for the CDR3 is TGCGCCAGCAGCCAAGACGGGGGGGGGCCCTACGAGCAGTACTTC. Translating it yields CASSQDGGGPYEQYF.

The chain couples TRBV2 to TRBJ1-2; unclear D gene. This CDR3 comprises 15 residues. V was cut by 6 bases and J by 8 bases, with 22 bases left in between. Germline V gives CDR1 SNHLY, CDR2 FYNNEI. The CDR3 nucleotides are TGTGCCAGCAGCGAGTACGGTTCGCAATCAGGAGGCTACACCTTC. It is translated as CASSEYGSQSGGYTF.

V is TRBV5-4 and J is TRBJ2-3; D gene ambiguous. Germline loops: CDR1 SGHNT, CDR2 YYREEE (reference sequence). The CDR3 totals 16 residues. V shed 6 bases and J shed 1 base, with 18 bases lying between them. CDR3 coding DNA: TGTGCCAGCACCCCCCAATCACTGGTAGGCACAGATACGCAGTATTTT. It translates to CASTPQSLVGTDTQYF.

V usage is TRBV29-1 and J usage is TRBJ1-4; the D gene is possibly TRBD1 (6 bases). Germline CDR1 and CDR2: SQVTM and ANQGSEA. Trimming cost V 5 bases and J 1 base, with 11 bases left between them. The CDR3 has 14 residues. The CDR3 DNA is TGCAGCGTTTTGGGGGCCGTAACTAATGAAAAACTGTTTTTT. Residues: CSVLGAVTNEKLFF.

The chain joins TRBV18 to TRBJ1-2; D unclear. The CDR3 is 17 residues long. Trimming shortened V by 5 bases and J by 0 bases, and 19 bases separated the two germline ends. From germline, CDR1 is KGHSH and CDR2 LQKENI. CDR3 protein: CASSNPLWLAANYGYTF. Here the CDR3 DNA reads TGTGCCAGCTCAAACCCTCTGTGGCTTGCAGCTAACTATGGCTACACCTTC.

By sample fraction, this clone is medium-sized (0.01 to 0.1%). The rearrangement links TRBV7-9 to TRBJ1-4; 10 nucleotides agree with TRBD1. Germline V lookup: CDR1 SEHNR, CDR2 FQNEAQ (reference sequence). Losses at the gene ends were 5 bases for V and 1 base for J; bases not matched to a gene: 7. The CDR3 loop spans 17 amino acids. In DNA, the CDR3 is TGTGCCAGCAGCGTCGGACAGGGGGTGAGAACTAATGAAAAACTGTTTTTT. This codes for CASSVGQGVRTNEKLFF.

In its sample, this clone was seen a few times. This chain links TRBV9 with TRBJ2-7; D assignment may be TRBD1 or TRBD2 (5 bases each). Germline V lookup: CDR1 SGDLS, CDR2 YYNGEE. The CDR3 consists of 13 residues. V lost 3 bases and J 6 bases, leaving 13 bases between the germline ends. This CDR3 is CASSALEGPEQYF. CDR3 bases: TGTGCCAGCAGCGCTCTCGAGGGGCCCGAGCAGTACTTC.

The chain links TRBV6-5 to TRBJ2-1; 12 bases fit TRBD2. CDR1 is MNHEY, CDR2 SVGAGI, per germline. This CDR3 contains 15 residues. The V and J ends lost 4 bases and 7 bases, in that order; junction bases with no gene match: 5. CDR3 coding DNA: TGTGCCAGCAGTTCCTGGACTAGCGGGAAGAATGAGCAGTTCTTC. Translation: CASSSWTSGKNEQFF.